This T cell receptor (beta chain) originates from a study of a mutant IDH1 vaccine in newly diagnosed glioma (TCRdb year 2021). In terms of the full investigation: Vaccination began 4-6 weeks after radiotherapy alone, or alongside temozolomide cycles in the chemotherapy-containing groups. Longitudinal TCRB deep sequencing was performed for 25 to 30 treated patients wherever samples were available for exploratory analyses. The week-35 safety follow-up was designated visit V12, and the week-47 end of study was designated visit V13. Of the roughly 33 treated patients, around 62% were male and about 40% were female, and the mean age was approximately 40 years. Before enrollment, patients had received standard therapy of radiotherapy alone, temozolomide alone, or radiochemotherapy with temozolomide; most received the combination. Peripheral blood was drawn at six visits: V03 (baseline), V05, V07, V10, V12 and V13.

Libraries were made using the immunoSEQ multiplex PCR assay. Rearranged TCR beta chain sequences were amplified using the hsTCRB Kit according to the manufacturer's protocol. An Illumina MiSeq was used to sequence the TCRB libraries. Regarding the original processing steps: The proprietary platform of the kit vendor was used for demultiplexing, trimming and gene mapping. Here the immuneACCESS table is served through TCRdb, limited to in-frame sequences with V and J called. Missing clones are a known gap in these copies; in checked studies unresolved V genes cover under half, and the rest lacks a known reason. The D gene and trimming were derived from the DNA, and the V and J assignments and clone size from that table. Counted in this sample were some 50,000 clones; 65% of them appeared once. The ten largest clones take up 4.5% to 5.5% of the sample. The full study reports these points: Immune responses induced by the vaccine were seen in over 80% of patients across multiple MHC alleles. It was noted by the authors that analyses of patient blood samples could not be reproduced owing to sample limitations. Changes in the top peripheral T cell clonotypes picked up by TCRB sequencing did not appear to be linked to pseudoprogression. Availability determined which PBMC samples were chosen for TCRB deep sequencing.

According to the study, the label for this sample's time point signals: week 47, end of study. A 20-mer mutant IDH1 peptide at 300 micrograms in Montanide made up each vaccine dose, which was injected subcutaneously together with topical imiquimod. Across visits V03 through V10, patients got a total of eight vaccinations, given in weeks 1, 3, 5, 7, 11, 15, 19 and 23. The donors had newly diagnosed IDH1-mutant astrocytomas of WHO grade 3 or 4 that showed loss of nuclear ATRX. The samples were drawn from NOA16, a multicentre, single-arm, open-label phase I trial in Germany that tested a mutant IDH1 peptide vaccine in humans for the first time. Genomic DNA for TCRB sequencing was extracted from EDTA blood using the DNeasy Blood and Tissue Kit. In the germline V gene, CDR1 corresponds to MGHRA and CDR2 to YSYEKL. V is pared back by 8 bases and J by 4 bases, with 11 bases lying between the germline termini. From the cysteine up to the phenylalanine, the CDR3 has a length of 12 residues. CDR3 DNA is the only sequence kept; it has 36 bases, read in frame from the first base.

A word on this clone: This clone's antigen is unknown. The input lacks base qualities; no much larger clone sits a single base away.

Sequenced material: peripheral blood mononuclear cells (PBMCs), taken from a glioma patient whose treatment included an IDH1 peptide vaccine. The chain is made from TRBV4-1 and TRBJ2-5; no D gene call is confident. The receptor's source is a man in his forties with glioma. Some clones in this sample may be carry-over from other donors' samples. The base sequence is TGCGCCAGCGGGCACCTTGGAGAGACCCAGTACTTC. It is translated as CASGHLGETQYF.